These T cell receptor beta chains were read from a single sample in a study of T-cell reconstitution after alpha-beta-depleted transplantation in children. TCRdb analysed the PCR reads with MiXCR anew, one entry per CDR3 protein. The sample has a few hundred thousand distinct CDR3 sequences, 13% seen once. This sample comprised PBMCs, obtained from the stem cell graft. Source of these receptors: a human donor who donated a stem cell graft to a child with Fanconi anemia. Both conserved end residues are part of each CDR3. D genes are given only for firm matches. Some rows have no size entry. The others give once, few or many, or a class for an expanded clone.

d_call j_call v_call clone_size cdr3_nt cdr3_aa
TRBD1 TRBJ2-7 TRBV29-1 many TGCAGCGTTGTGGGTGTCTGGGACAGGGTGTCCTACGAGCAGTACTTC CSVVGVWDRVSYEQYF
TRBD1 TRBJ1-2 TRBV5-5 once TGTGCCAGCAGCCTGGGACAGATAAGTGGCTATGGCTACACCTTC CASSLGQISGYGYTF
TRBD1 TRBJ2-7 TRBV12-3/TRBV12-4 many TGTGCCAGCAGCCCCTATGCCGGGTCAGGGGGCGACGAGCAGTACTTC CASSPYAGSGGDEQYF
TRBD1 TRBJ1-1 TRBV5-1 few TGCGCCAGCAGCAGGGACAGGGTGGACACTGAAGCTTTCTTT CASSRDRVDTEAFF
. TRBJ2-2 TRBV24-1 few TGTGCCACCAGTGATCCCTCAGGAGGGGCCGGGGAGCTGTTTTTT CATSDPSGGAGELFF
. TRBJ2-7 TRBV12-3/TRBV12-4 . TGTGCCAGCGAACTCCTGGGGGAGCAGTACTTC CASELLGEQYF
TRBD1 TRBJ2-1 TRBV24-1 few TGTGCCACCAGTGTGGGGGACAGGGGAGGAAATGAGCAGTTCTTC CATSVGDRGGNEQFF
. TRBJ2-1 TRBV15 many TGTGCCACCAGCAGAGATCCGGGGCTGTCAAATGAGCAGTTCTTC CATSRDPGLSNEQFF
. TRBJ2-7 TRBV7-3 many TGTGCCAGCAGCTCATATCCGGGTCCCATATACGAGCAGTACTTC CASSSYPGPIYEQYF
TRBD1 TRBJ1-2 TRBV7-4 . TGTGCCAACCAAGGGACAGCAAACTTCTATGGCTACACCTTC CANQGTANFYGYTF
TRBD1 TRBJ1-1 TRBV19 few TGTGCCAGCCAAAACCAGGGGGCTGGCACTGAAGCTTTCTTT CASQNQGAGTEAFF
. TRBJ2-1 TRBV6-2/TRBV6-3 few TGTGCCAGCGAAGAAGACCTATACAATGAGCAGTTCTTC CASEEDLYNEQFF
. TRBJ2-1 TRBV4-2 many TGTGCCAGCAGCCAAGATAGTAGGGGGGTAGGGGGTGAGCAGTTCTTC CASSQDSRGVGGEQFF
. TRBJ2-2 TRBV27 many TGTGCCAGCAAACGCAGCACCGGGGAGCTGTTTTTT CASKRSTGELFF
. TRBJ1-2 TRBV29-1 few TGCAGCGTGCTTGCGGGGGGACGGGATGGCTACACCTTC CSVLAGGRDGYTF
. TRBJ2-2 TRBV12-3/TRBV12-4 . TGTGCCAGCAGTTCTCTCAGGGTTACCGGGGAGCTGTTTTTT CASSSLRVTGELFF
. TRBJ1-1 TRBV5-1 few TGCGCCAGCAGCTCACAATTGGGGGCGGGGATCACTGAAGCTTTCTTT CASSSQLGAGITEAFF